This paragraph covers one T cell receptor (beta chain) sequence. The sample originates from a study of Graves' ophthalmopathy and Graves' hyperthyroidism. Background on the study: At the time of initial diagnosis and before any treatment, peripheral blood was collected.

The CDR3 length is 15 residues. Germline V gene sequence: CDR1 MNHEY, CDR2 SMNVEV (reference sequence). The V and J ends lost 4 bases and 1 base respectively, with 13 bases between them. Ophthalmopathy-affected donors exhibited moderate-to-severe activity, CAS ≥3, NOSPECS ≥4, and duration under 3 months. Each diagnosis was determined on the basis of clinical symptoms, serum thyroxine, TRAb, thyroid ultrasound and orbital computed tomography. Fresh peripheral blood, approximately 10 ml, was the PBMC source. RNA transcripts were the source from which TCR beta CDR3 regions were amplified. An initial RT-PCR round employing HTBI primers preceded a second-round multiplex PCR. One entry per CDR3 protein results from TCRdb running MiXCR on the multiplex PCR reads. The sample comprises about 180,000 distinct CDR3 sequences, about 40% of which are singletons, and under 6.5% rests with the top ten.

Sequencing input: peripheral blood. The clonotype originates from a woman in her 40s with Graves' ophthalmopathy. The chain uses TRBV27 and TRBJ2-5; D is ambiguous. CDR3 residues: CASSSDVTPQETQYF. Written as DNA, the CDR3 is TGTGCCAGCAGTTCAGACGTCACCCCCCAAGAGACCCAGTACTTC.